The sequence of this T cell receptor beta chain was determined in a study of T cells after yellow fever vaccination. Study summary: For low cell numbers, libraries were made with SMART-Seq v4 Ultra Low Input.

Notes on the study in general: Most primary-vaccination clones reappeared after the booster (just under 98% CD4, 75% to 90% CD8). The study found a weaker secondary response that peaked faster, day 5 versus 15.

The junction had 2 bases not matched to a gene; V was cut back by 2 bases and J by 0 bases. Germline V CDR1 and CDR2: MNHEY, SVGAGI. The CDR3 has 16 residues. TCRdb called the 5' RACE reads again in MiXCR, with one record for every CDR3 protein. The table includes under 600,000 distinct CDR3 sequences, roughly 13% detected once. This clonotype showed up just a few times. What it binds is not known. The V gene is TRBV6-5, the J gene TRBJ2-3; the match to TRBD2 covers 10 bases. The source material was PBMCs, sampled on the day of the yellow fever booster vaccination. This sequence was found in a man aged 25-45 years who received the YFV17D yellow fever vaccine. The CDR3 DNA follows: TGTGCCAGCAGTTACCAACTAGCGGGAAGCACAGATACGCAGTATTTT. This encodes CASSYQLAGSTDTQYF.